This TCR beta chain was sequenced during a study of T cells in tuberculosis. Study summary: This South African cohort compared adolescents with or without latent tuberculosis against adults with active tuberculosis. General observations from the study: A GMM-specific repertoire classifier reached approximately 90% accuracy, AUROC under 0.95.

Turning to this clone: What it binds is not known. One end of the junction varies from germline; a read error may be responsible.

Time point defined: new active TB diagnosis, blood taken before or within 7 days of starting treatment. Each patient had positive sputum smear microscopy and/or positive culture. Per the germline V gene, CDR1 is SGDLS and CDR2 is YYNGEE. This CDR3 has 14 amino acids. Method: immunoSEQ multiplex PCR; TCRdb's copy keeps in-frame clones and lacks some. The table includes about 30,000 clones, 90% to 95% detected once. This chain joins TRBV9 and TRBJ2-7; 7 nucleotides match TRBD2. Sequenced material: PBMCs, taken at tuberculosis diagnosis. The sequence came from an adult with tuberculosis. In DNA form, the CDR3 reads TGTGCCAGCAGCGTAGGCGGACGGGACTACGGGCAGTACTTC. The encoded protein is CASSVGGRDYGQYF.